The entry that follows covers one T cell receptor beta chain sequence. PCR involved 60 Vbeta and 13 Jbeta primers. Libraries were prepared by immunoSEQ multiplex PCR; TCRdb keeps only in-frame clonotypes and omits some of them. The sample lists 150,000 to 200,000 clones, around four fifths occurring once. This sample was taken from a study of cytomegalovirus exposure and HLA in healthy donors. For the study at large: Unique TCRs numbering some 93 million, obtained from HLA-typed donors, made up an early data release.

Germline assignment: CDR1 SGHTA and CDR2 FQGNSA. The V end was cut by 5 bases, the J end by 4 bases, with 14 bases between. The CDR3 length is 14 residues. The TCR sequence derives from a man aged 18 to 29 in good health and CMV-seropositive. Material: PBMCs. The genes are TRBV7-2 and TRBJ1-2; D is unclear. CDR3 nucleotide sequence: TGTGCCAGCAGCCCCAGAACCCGCGGCTATGGCTACACCTTC. Residues: CASSPRTRGYGYTF.